Each of the 25 T cell receptor beta chains below was sequenced from the same sample in a study of T-cell reconstitution after alpha-beta-depleted transplantation in children. The TCRbeta library incorporated unique molecular identifiers. TCRdb re-derived calls from the PCR reads in MiXCR, one entry per CDR3 protein. This table holds hundreds of thousands of distinct CDR3 sequences, 10% found once. The source material was PBMCs, sampled before TCRalphabeta/CD19-depleted stem cell transplant. Receptors originate from a child aged 2-15 years with inherited bone marrow failure, due to receive a stem cell transplant.

This clonotype was picked up many times. The genes are TRBV24-1 and TRBJ2-7; D is possibly TRBD2 (6 bases). Per germline, CDR1 KGHDR and CDR2 SFDVKD. The V gene lost 3 bases and the J gene lost 4 bases, with 12 bases spanning the gap. CDR3 size: 14 residues. CDR3 protein: CATSDGGGRYEQYF. For the CDR3, the DNA is TGTGCCACCAGTGATGGGGGAGGCCGTTACGAGCAGTACTTC.

This clonotype was seen many times. V and J are TRBV12-3 or TRBV12-4 and TRBJ1-1; the D is unclear. This CDR3 is 13 amino acids long. The ends were cut back, 1 base at V and 1 base at J, with 4 bases in the middle. In DNA, the CDR3 is TGTGCCAGCAGTTTAGGACCGAACACTGAAGCTTTCTTT. Its protein is CASSLGPNTEAFF.

At least ten counts were recorded for this clonotype. This rearrangement joins TRBV27 to TRBJ2-3, with D perhaps TRBD2 (6 bases). The CDR3 has 12 amino acids. V lost 10 bases to trimming and J lost 2 bases, with 10 bases between them. Germline V CDR1 and CDR2: MNHEY, SMNVEV (reference sequence). DNA of the CDR3: TGTGCCACGTGGGGGGACACAGATACGCAGTATTTT. As protein: CATWGDTDTQYF.

This clonotype was recorded many times. The CDR3 loop reads CASSLPGWQGQSTEAFF. DNA of the CDR3: TGCGCCAGCAGCCTCCCGGGTTGGCAGGGGCAATCCACTGAAGCTTTCTTT. The V call is TRBV4-1, the J call TRBJ1-1; weak D call: TRBD1 (6 bases). This CDR3 contains 17 residues. Trimming took 4 bases from V and 4 from J, leaving 22 bases between them. Germline CDR1 reads MGHRA; CDR2 reads YSYEKL.

At least ten counts were recorded for this clonotype. The junction departs from germline at one end; a sequencing error may be responsible. The chain couples TRBV5-1 to TRBJ1-2; a possible D gene is TRBD1 (5 bases). This CDR3 spans 13 amino acids. The germline V gene has CDR1 SGHRS and CDR2 YFSETQ. CDR3 coding DNA: TGTGCCAGCAGCTTAGCAGGGAACTATGGCTACACCTTC. It codes for CASSLAGNYGYTF.

This clonotype was counted many times. This chain connects TRBV4-3 to TRBJ1-3; 9 nucleotides line up with TRBD1. The CDR3 covers 19 residues. V gave up 2 bases and J gave up 0 bases; unmatched junction bases: 11. The germline V gene encodes CDR1 LGHNA and CDR2 YSLEER. The CDR3 region is CASSQFAGTGRFSGNTIYF. As DNA, the CDR3 is TGCGCCAGCAGCCAATTCGCCGGGACAGGGCGATTCTCTGGAAACACCATATATTTT.

The V and J genes are TRBV5-4 and TRBJ2-7, with 9 bases fitting TRBD1. Looked up from germline, CDR1 is SGHNT and CDR2 is YYREEE (reference sequence). With V trimmed by 5 bases and J by 3 bases, 3 bases remained unmatched. The CDR3 is made up of 13 amino acids. The CDR3 reads CASSGTGNYEQYF. Written as DNA, the CDR3 is TGTGCCAGCAGTGGGACAGGGAACTACGAGCAGTACTTC.

This clonotype was counted ten times or more. The V and J genes are TRBV6-2 or TRBV6-3 and TRBJ2-3, with 10 bases lining up with TRBD2. The J segment lost 4 bases and the V segment lost 6 bases, leaving 7 bases of the junction unmatched. The V gene's germline CDR1 is MNHEY and CDR2 SVGEGT. The CDR3 spans 15 residues. The CDR3 here is CASRSLAGAADTQYF. For the CDR3, the DNA is TGTGCCAGCAGGAGCCTAGCGGGAGCTGCAGATACGCAGTATTTT.

This clonotype has ten or more counts. The J gene is TRBJ1-2, the V gene TRBV27, with D possibly being TRBD1 (5 bases). V lost 6 bases and J lost 4, with 15 bases in between. CDR1 MNHEY and CDR2 SMNVEV come from the germline V gene (reference sequence). The CDR3 is 14 residues long. In DNA, the CDR3 is TGTGCCAGCAGCCCAGCAGGGATTTCCTATGGCTACACCTTC. It specifies CASSPAGISYGYTF.

This clonotype has a count of ten or more. This rearrangement joins TRBV12-3 or TRBV12-4 to TRBJ2-2, with D uncertain. The V gene lost 6 bases and the J gene lost 6 bases, with 8 bases spanning the gap. The CDR3 consists of 12 residues. CDR3 coding DNA: TGTGCCAGCAGCTCTCTATCCGGGGAGCTGTTTTTT. It yields the protein CASSSLSGELFF.

To note about this clonotype: At one of its ends the junction is not consistent with the germline gene, which may arise from a read error. The chain recombines TRBV28 with TRBJ2-1; maybe TRBD1 (5 bases). This CDR3 region has 15 residues. Germline loops: CDR1 MDHEN, CDR2 SYDVKM. CDR3 loop: CASSFFLGAPNEQIF. The CDR3 nucleotides are TGTGCCAGCAGTTTTTTCCTAGGGGCCCCCAATGAGCAGATCTTC.

This clonotype was picked up many times. This chain connects TRBV20-1 to TRBJ2-3; D perhaps matches TRBD1 (6 bases). This CDR3 region has 12 residues. V was pared by 3 bases and J by 4 bases, with 8 bases between. The germline gives CDR1 DFQATT, CDR2 SNEGSKA (reference sequence). CDR3 in amino acids: CSASRQADTQYF. CDR3 DNA: TGCAGTGCTAGCAGACAGGCAGATACGCAGTATTTT.

This clonotype was observed at least ten times. V usage is TRBV20-1 and J usage is TRBJ2-5; 8 positions match TRBD2. CDR1 and CDR2 from the germline V gene are DFQATT and SNEGSKA (reference sequence). V shed 1 base and J 3 bases; nucleotides not matched to a gene: 7. The CDR3 length is 15 residues. The DNA of the CDR3 is TGCAGTGCTAGAGTCTCGACTAGCGCCGAAGAGACCCAGTACTTC. This sequence encodes CSARVSTSAEETQYF.

This clonotype was recorded many times. The rearrangement joins TRBV11-2 to TRBJ2-7; 8 positions match TRBD2. V lost 2 bases, J lost 4 bases, and 7 bases stayed unmatched. The CDR3 sequence is 15 residues long. Germline values: CDR1 SGHAT, CDR2 FQNNGV. CDR3 protein: CASSLMPGGGYEQYF. Here the CDR3 DNA reads TGTGCCAGCAGCTTAATGCCGGGAGGGGGGTACGAGCAGTACTTC.

Turning to this clonotype: Possible read error: a much larger clone is one base away. The V gene is TRBV12-3 or TRBV12-4, the J gene TRBJ2-3, with D perhaps matching TRBD2 (5 bases). This CDR3 is built from 14 residues. The CDR3 region has the DNA TGTCCCAGCAGTTTAGCGCTCAGCACAGATACGCAGTATTTT. This codes for CPSSLALSTDTQYF.

This clonotype was recorded many times. The rearrangement links TRBV6-5 to TRBJ2-7, with 7 positions matching TRBD1. Germline V gives CDR1 MNHEY, CDR2 SVGAGI. Germline trimming cut 0 bases from V and 4 bases from J; bases unmatched to any gene: 9. This CDR3 has 16 residues. The CDR3 DNA is TGTGCCAGCAGTTACTCCGAGGGGACAGTGAGATACGAGCAGTACTTC. This encodes CASSYSEGTVRYEQYF.

The table lists this clonotype with many counts. The chain couples TRBV7-9 to TRBJ2-7, with TRBD1 as a possible D gene (5 bases). The V and J ends lost 1 base and 2 bases respectively, with 12 bases between them. Per the germline V gene, CDR1 is SEHNR and CDR2 is FQNEAQ (reference sequence). This CDR3 is built from 15 residues. This CDR3 is CASSLVTGQPYEQYF. The CDR3 nucleotides are TGTGCCAGCAGCTTAGTAACAGGACAACCCTACGAGCAGTACTTC.

The sample holds many counts of this clonotype. The V gene is TRBV5-1, the J gene TRBJ2-2; 14 nucleotides agree with TRBD2. The CDR3 length is 16 residues. CDR1 SGHRS and CDR2 YFSETQ come from the germline V gene. V dropped 4 bases and J dropped 4; count of bases not matched to a gene: 3. CDR3 loop: CASSRTSGRITGELFF. The CDR3 nucleotides read TGCGCCAGCAGCAGGACTAGCGGGAGGATCACCGGGGAGCTGTTTTTT.

In its sample, this clonotype was seen a few times. This rearrangement joins TRBV7-8 to TRBJ1-1; D not certain. CDR3 size: 15 residues. Trimming removed 4 bases from V and 5 bases from J, with 17 bases in between. Looked up from germline, CDR1 is SGHVS and CDR2 is FQNEAQ. The CDR3 DNA reads as TGTGCCAGCAGCTCCGACGAAGGGAAGGGTACTGAAGCTTTCTTT. Translation gives CASSSDEGKGTEAFF.

This clonotype was counted only a few times. V and J are TRBV20-1 and TRBJ1-1; a possible D gene is TRBD1 (5 bases). CDR3 length: 14 residues. Germline V gene data show CDR1 as DFQATT and CDR2 as SNEGSKA (reference sequence). V shed 0 bases and J shed 5 bases, with 13 bases lying between them. The CDR3 region is CSARDSTAGTEAFF. In nucleotides, the CDR3 is TGCAGTGCTAGAGATTCCACAGCAGGGACTGAAGCTTTCTTT.

Many counts were recorded for this clonotype. The chain links TRBV20-1 to TRBJ2-1, with D possibly TRBD2 on 6 matching bases. The V and J ends lost 1 base and 4 bases respectively, with 20 bases between them. The CDR3 runs to 17 residues. The germline CDR1 and CDR2 sequences are DFQATT and SNEGSKA (reference sequence). The CDR3 loop reads CSARVGTFPLFYNEQFF. In DNA form, the CDR3 reads TGCAGTGCTAGAGTCGGGACTTTTCCCCTATTTTACAATGAGCAGTTCTTC.

This clonotype has ten or more counts. This chain links TRBV27 with TRBJ2-1; no clear D gene. Trimming cost V 5 bases and J 0 bases, with 8 bases left between them. The germline V gene encodes CDR1 MNHEY and CDR2 SMNVEV (reference sequence). The CDR3 length is 14 residues. In DNA, the CDR3 is TGTGCCAGCAGTGAGGCACCCTCCTACAATGAGCAGTTCTTC. Translated, it gives CASSEAPSYNEQFF.

The sample holds many counts of this clonotype. This rearrangement joins TRBV29-1 to TRBJ2-7, with a possible D match to TRBD1 (6 bases). The CDR3 has 18 amino acids. In germline, CDR1 is SQVTM, CDR2 ANQGSEA. Trimming left V 0 bases short and J 1 base short, with 22 bases between. The CDR3 loop reads CSVEDQGRGQCLSYEQYF. The CDR3 DNA follows: TGCAGCGTTGAAGATCAGGGGCGAGGACAGTGTCTTTCCTACGAGCAGTACTTC.

The gene calls are TRBV20-1 and TRBJ1-5, with a possible D match to TRBD1 (5 bases). The CDR3 covers 12 residues. Germline CDR1 reads DFQATT; CDR2 reads SNEGSKA (reference sequence). The CDR3 reads CSAGGRNQPQHF. Written as DNA, the CDR3 is TGCAGCGCTGGGGGTCGCAATCAGCCCCAGCATTTT.

In its sample, this clonotype was seen many times. The V and J genes are TRBV18 and TRBJ1-4, with unresolved D. The ends were cut back, 0 bases at V and 6 bases at J, with 5 bases in the middle. The CDR3 consists of 13 residues. Germline-derived CDR1 and CDR2 are KGHSH and LQKENI. The CDR3, as DNA: TGTGCCAGCTCACCACCGGCGGATGAAAAACTGTTTTTT. Protein product: CASSPPADEKLFF.